This is a list of T cell receptor beta chains from one sample in a study of blood T cells in healthy people across ages. One entry per CDR3 protein results from TCRdb running MiXCR on the 5' RACE reads. The sample has nearly 800,000 distinct CDR3 sequences, more than 20% seen once; the top ten hold approximately 3.7%. These data were likewise used in another study, on T cells of mothers and their children.

The sample taken for sequencing was blood. The receptor source for this set is a boy younger than 18 in good health. The CDR3 runs from the conserved cysteine through the conserved F or W. D genes are given only for firm matches. Clone size is stated in some rows and not others, as once, few, many or a class when expanded.

cdr3_aa | cdr3_nt | j_call | clone_size | d_call | v_call
CASSKAGVTAKNIQYF | TGCGCCAGCAGCAAAGCGGGGGTAACAGCCAAAAACATTCAGTACTTC | TRBJ2-4 | few | TRBD2 | TRBV7-8
CASSLRGVSYEQYF | TGTGCCAGCAGTTTACGGGGGGTCTCCTACGAGCAGTACTTC | TRBJ2-7 | few | TRBD2 | TRBV27
CSVEDLDYEQYF | TGCAGCGTTGAAGACCTAGATTACGAGCAGTACTTC | TRBJ2-7 | NA | NA | TRBV29-1
CAWYTGTNYGYTF | TGTGCCTGGTACACAGGGACGAACTATGGCTACACCTTC | TRBJ1-2 | NA | NA | TRBV30
CASNPGGMKTEAFF | TGTGCCAGCAACCCAGGGGGGATGAAAACTGAAGCTTTCTTT | TRBJ1-1 | NA | TRBD1 | TRBV12-3/TRBV12-4
CASSTRGHEAFF | TGTGCCAGCAGTACCCGGGGACATGAAGCTTTCTTT | TRBJ1-1 | few | NA | TRBV12-3/TRBV12-4
CASSSDLRSYEQYF | TGTGCCAGCAGTTCCGACCTCCGCTCCTACGAGCAGTACTTC | TRBJ2-7 | few | NA | TRBV6-1
CASSLGGAGGAGELFF | TGTGCCAGCAGCCTTGGTGGAGCGGGGGGCGCCGGGGAGCTGTTTTTT | TRBJ2-2 | NA | TRBD2 | TRBV7-9
CSARDGQGIWVETQYF | TGCAGTGCTAGAGATGGGCAGGGAATTTGGGTCGAGACCCAGTACTTC | TRBJ2-5 | many | NA | TRBV20-1
CASSPERDTQYF | TGTGCCAGCAGTCCTGAGAGAGATACGCAGTATTTT | TRBJ2-3 | NA | NA | TRBV12-3/TRBV12-4
CASSPTGGRLSSYEQCF | TGTGCCAGCTCACCTACAGGGGGCCGGCTAAGTTCCTACGAGCAGTGCTTC | TRBJ2-7 | NA | TRBD1 | TRBV18
CSGTSADFPGWEQYF | TGCAGTGGAACTAGCGCTGACTTCCCCGGATGGGAGCAGTACTTC | TRBJ2-7 | few | TRBD2 | TRBV20-1
CASTGQGEETQYF | TGTGCCAGCACCGGACAGGGAGAAGAGACCCAGTACTTC | TRBJ2-5 | few | TRBD1 | TRBV2
CASSFQGTSVTTDTQYF | TGTGCCAGCAGCTTCCAGGGGACTAGCGTAACCACAGATACGCAGTATTTT | TRBJ2-3 | NA | TRBD2 | TRBV7-9
CASSWGSREDNEQFF | TGTGCCAGCAGTTGGGGCAGTAGAGAAGACAATGAGCAGTTCTTC | TRBJ2-1 | few | NA | TRBV27
CASSFPGVTDTQYF | TGTGCCAGCAGTTTCCCGGGAGTGACAGATACGCAGTATTTT | TRBJ2-3 | once | NA | TRBV12-3/TRBV12-4
CASSLAAGVQFF | TGTGCCAGCAGCTTAGCTGCTGGGGTCCAGTTCTTC | TRBJ2-1 | few | NA | TRBV7-2
CASRLAGDRTDTQYF | TGTGCCAGCAGATTAGCGGGAGACAGAACAGATACGCAGTATTTT | TRBJ2-3 | NA | TRBD2 | TRBV28
CASSPRKGSTSYEQYF | TGTGCCAGCAGCCCCAGAAAGGGAAGTACCTCCTACGAGCAGTACTTC | TRBJ2-7 | NA | NA | TRBV7-2
CAGSSTGFSYEQYF | TGTGCCGGCAGCTCCACAGGGTTCTCCTACGAGCAGTACTTC | TRBJ2-7 | NA | NA | TRBV7-8
CASSLMTGGYTEAFF | TGTGCCAGCAGCTTAATGACAGGGGGCTACACTGAAGCTTTCTTT | TRBJ1-1 | few | TRBD1 | TRBV7-3
CASSLNPGTDTQYF | TGCGCCAGCAGCTTAAACCCCGGGACAGATACGCAGTATTTT | TRBJ2-3 | NA | NA | TRBV5-1
CASWVPGLFLSYNEQFF | TGTGCCAGTTGGGTTCCGGGACTTTTCCTCTCCTACAATGAGCAGTTCTTC | TRBJ2-1 | NA | NA | TRBV2
CASSSDHSGANVLTF | TGCGCCAGCAGCTCGGACCACTCTGGGGCCAACGTCCTGACTTTC | TRBJ2-6 | NA | NA | TRBV5-1
CATSKGGQGFSGANVLTF | TGTGCCACCAGCAAGGGGGGGCAGGGATTCTCTGGGGCCAACGTCCTGACTTTC | TRBJ2-6 | few | NA | TRBV15
CASSQAAQETQYF | TGTGCCAGCAGTCAGGCAGCCCAAGAGACCCAGTACTTC | TRBJ2-5 | few | NA | TRBV25-1
CASSEATDRGLYGYTF | TGTGCCAGCAGTGAAGCAACGGACAGGGGGCTTTACGGCTACACCTTC | TRBJ1-2 | NA | TRBD1 | TRBV2
CASSQDLRLAGGRYTDTQYF | TGTGCCAGCAGCCAAGATTTGCGACTAGCGGGGGGGAGATACACAGATACGCAGTATTTT | TRBJ2-3 | few | TRBD2 | TRBV3-1
CSARESTGEAKNIQYF | TGCAGTGCTAGGGAAAGTACAGGGGAGGCCAAAAACATTCAGTACTTC | TRBJ2-4 | NA | TRBD1 | TRBV20-1
CSVGAGTARNQPQHF | TGCAGCGTAGGGGCCGGGACGGCTCGCAATCAGCCCCAGCATTTT | TRBJ1-5 | many | NA | TRBV29-1
CSVGGQGEVVRNGPEAFF | TGCAGCGTGGGGGGTCAGGGGGAGGTAGTGCGCAACGGCCCTGAAGCTTTCTTT | TRBJ1-1 | few | TRBD1 | TRBV29-1
CASSIVGSYNEQFF | TGTGCCAGTAGTATAGTGGGATCATACAATGAGCAGTTCTTC | TRBJ2-1 | many | NA | TRBV19
CARGDRGRGETQYF | TGTGCCAGAGGTGACAGGGGCCGGGGGGAGACCCAGTACTTC | TRBJ2-5 | NA | NA | TRBV21-1
CASSFNSEQETQYF | TGCGCCAGCAGCTTTAATAGCGAACAAGAGACCCAGTACTTC | TRBJ2-5 | few | NA | TRBV5-1
CSALLGGTSYEQYF | TGCAGTGCTCTACTGGGGGGGACCTCCTACGAGCAGTACTTC | TRBJ2-7 | few | TRBD2 | TRBV20-1
CASSLGVPGTYEQYF | TGCGCCAGCAGTTTGGGGGTCCCGGGAACCTACGAGCAGTACTTC | TRBJ2-7 | few | NA | TRBV28
CASSQENGSPGELFF | TGCGCCAGCAGCCAAGAGAATGGTAGTCCCGGGGAGCTGTTTTTT | TRBJ2-2 | NA | NA | TRBV4-1
CASRGPGTSNDEQFF | TGTGCCAGCAGGGGACCCGGGACTAGCAACGATGAGCAGTTCTTC | TRBJ2-1 | NA | TRBD2 | TRBV2
CASSPNRDYNEKLFF | TGTGCCAGCAGCCCTAACCGGGACTACAATGAAAAACTGTTTTTT | TRBJ1-4 | few | NA | TRBV12-3/TRBV12-4
CASSLGQIVNTEAFF | TGTGCCAGCAGCTTGGGGCAGATTGTGAACACTGAAGCTTTCTTT | TRBJ1-1 | few | NA | TRBV5-4
CASSYVKDRGGYEQYF | TGTGCCAGCAGTTACGTCAAGGACAGGGGTGGATACGAGCAGTACTTC | TRBJ2-7 | NA | TRBD1 | TRBV6-6
CATPKGTSEKLFF | TGTGCCACCCCAAAGGGGACGTCAGAAAAACTGTTTTTT | TRBJ1-4 | once | NA | TRBV2
CASSQRQGLKNTGELFF | TGCGCCAGCAGCCAACGACAGGGGTTAAAGAACACTGGGGAGCTGTTTTTT | TRBJ2-2 | few | TRBD1 | TRBV4-3
CASSSVEQYF | TGTGCCAGCAGCTCGGTTGAGCAGTACTTC | TRBJ2-7 | NA | NA | TRBV28
CASSQPNWFNYGYTF | TGCGCCAGCAGCCAACCAAACTGGTTTAACTATGGCTACACCTTC | TRBJ1-2 | once | NA | TRBV4-1
CASSLNGQETQYF | TGCGCCAGCAGCTTGAACGGACAAGAGACCCAGTACTTC | TRBJ2-5 | many | NA | TRBV5-1
CASSGRGLGNEEQFF | TGTGCCAGCAGCGGGAGGGGACTAGGCAACGAGGAGCAGTTCTTC | TRBJ2-1 | NA | TRBD2 | TRBV7-8
CAWSQSLGREKLFF | TGTGCCTGGAGTCAATCTCTAGGCAGGGAAAAACTGTTTTTT | TRBJ1-4 | NA | NA | TRBV30
CASRVAGAGETQYF | TGTGCCAGCAGGGTAGCGGGAGCCGGCGAGACCCAGTACTTC | TRBJ2-5 | few | TRBD2 | TRBV2
CASSLEYKNIQYF | TGTGCCAGCAGTTTAGAATACAAAAACATTCAGTACTTC | TRBJ2-4 | NA | NA | TRBV28
CASSYLGTGWNF | TGTGCCAGCAGTTACTTAGGGACGGGTTGGAACTTC | TRBJ2-1 | many | NA | TRBV6-2/TRBV6-3
CSASLAAYEQYF | TGCAGTGCTAGCCTAGCGGCGTACGAGCAGTACTTC | TRBJ2-7 | few | TRBD2 | TRBV20-1
CASRYGQAPQPQHF | TGTGCCAGCAGGTACGGACAGGCTCCTCAGCCCCAGCATTTT | TRBJ1-5 | few | TRBD1 | TRBV6-5
CSVLAGYEQYF | TGCAGCGTTCTAGCGGGCTACGAGCAGTACTTC | TRBJ2-7 | NA | TRBD2 | TRBV29-1
CSVAGLHYEQYF | TGCAGCGTTGCGGGACTCCACTACGAGCAGTACTTC | TRBJ2-7 | few | NA | TRBV29-1
CARASQGIGETQYF | TGTGCCAGGGCGTCGCAGGGTATCGGGGAGACCCAGTACTTC | TRBJ2-5 | few | NA | TRBV2
CASSLWDQGNQPQHF | TGTGCCAGCAGCTTGTGGGACCAGGGCAATCAGCCCCAGCATTTT | TRBJ1-5 | few | NA | TRBV7-2